Here is one TCR beta chain with its context. The antigen remains unidentified. The junction departs from the called germline gene at one end, perhaps through a read error. TCRdb passed the multiplex PCR reads through MiXCR, listing each CDR3 protein once. The sample holds 25,000 to 40,000 distinct CDR3 sequences; roughly 69% are singletons and the top ten take 18%. The germline V gene encodes CDR1 SEHNR and CDR2 FQNEAQ (reference sequence). The CDR3 loop spans 15 amino acids. The data were obtained in a study of breast tumors, draining lymph nodes, adjacent tissues. Study results and limitations: Most tumor T cells seemingly derive from lymph node, then expand in tumor. Tumors had less TCR diversity than lymph nodes, more than nontumor tissue.

The clonotype originates from a female donor with breast cancer. Some clones in this sample may be carry-over from other donors' samples. Source material: breast tumor tissue. The gene calls are TRBV7-9 and TRBJ1-2; 8 nucleotides line up with TRBD1. The chain's CDR3 is CVSSSGQGVNYGYPF. The CDR3 region has the DNA TGTGTCAGCAGCTCAGGACAGGGAGTTAACTATGGCTACCCCTTC.